The present entry profiles one T cell receptor (beta chain) with its context. With V trimmed by 4 bases and J by 4 bases, 10 bases remained unmatched. Germline CDR1 is SGHTS and CDR2 is YDEGEE. This CDR3 comprises 15 residues. The data were produced by immunoSEQ multiplex PCR, yet TCRdb's version contains in-frame clones alone and is incomplete. Of under 100,000 clones in the sample, 80% to 90% were seen once. This record belongs to a study of OX40 agonist ivuxolimab in advanced cancers. On the study more broadly: A diagnosis of hepatocellular carcinoma, melanoma, renal cell or head and neck cancer was present in dose-escalation patients.

The origin of this receptor is an adult with an advanced solid tumor such as melanoma, head and neck, liver or kidney cancer. The sample was CD4+ or CD8+ T cells sorted from blood, taken in a trial of the OX40 agonist ivuxolimab. The rearrangement uses TRBV5-8 and TRBJ2-5; 7 positions match TRBD1. The CDR3 protein is CASSPGQAGAETQYF. The CDR3 nucleotides are TGTGCCAGCAGCCCAGGACAGGCCGGGGCAGAGACCCAGTACTTC.